The 18 T cell receptor beta chains below all came from one sample that was sequenced in a study of post-analysis software for immune sequencing data. General study points: Patients used several TRBV segments, including TRBV5-6, TRBV5-1 and TRBV20-1, more often than controls.

Antigens of these TCRs are unknown. TCR beta cDNA libraries had unique molecular identifiers. TCRdb ran MiXCR on the PCR reads and lists one entry per CDR3 protein. The sample holds roughly 410,000 distinct CDR3 sequences, around 37% seen once. The specimen sequenced was blood. The source is a girl between 10 and 17 years old with multiple sclerosis.

The chain links TRBV5-8 to TRBJ2-3; unclear D gene. Germline V CDR1 and CDR2: SGHTS, YDEGEE. Trimming shortened V by 3 bases and J by 6 bases, and 14 bases separated the two germline ends. CDR3 size: 14 residues. The CDR3 here is CASSSQSLLDTQYF. CDR3 sequence (DNA): TGTGCCAGCAGCTCCCAGAGCCTACTGGATACGCAGTATTTT.

The V and J genes are TRBV20-1 and TRBJ2-1, with 10 bases lining up with TRBD2. This CDR3 contains 13 residues. CDR1 DFQATT and CDR2 SNEGSKA come from the germline V gene (reference sequence). V was pared by 5 bases and J by 4 bases, with 2 bases of the junction left unmatched. This CDR3 is CSALAGVYNEQFF. In DNA, the CDR3 is TGCAGTGCTCTAGCGGGGGTGTACAATGAGCAGTTCTTC.

The V gene is TRBV6-5, the J gene TRBJ2-3; 7 positions agree with TRBD1. This CDR3 is built from 17 residues. Germline CDR1 and CDR2: MNHEY and SVGAGI. J was trimmed by 5 bases and V by 2 bases; bases with no gene match: 13. As DNA, the CDR3 is TGTGCCAGCAGTTACGGCTTCTCTGACAGGGTAATAGATACGCAGTATTTT. Protein sequence: CASSYGFSDRVIDTQYF.

This clonotype was observed a few times. The rearrangement uses TRBV2 and TRBJ2-4; D unresolved. This CDR3 is 16 amino acids long. V was clipped by 2 bases and J by 3 bases, with 14 bases between them. Germline values: CDR1 SNHLY, CDR2 FYNNEI. The CDR3 reads CASSEWGSSGKNIQYF. As DNA, the CDR3 is TGTGCCAGCAGTGAATGGGGTAGCTCTGGCAAAAACATTCAGTACTTC.

This clonotype was detected only a few times. The rearrangement joins TRBV4-1 to TRBJ2-7, with 9 nucleotides matching TRBD1. The trim removed 1 base at V and 2 bases at J, leaving 3 bases unmatched. This CDR3 has 15 amino acids. Germline V gene data show CDR1 as MGHRA and CDR2 as YSYEKL. This CDR3 is CASSQAGTGPYEQYF. Here the CDR3 DNA reads TGCGCCAGCAGCCAAGCGGGGACAGGGCCCTACGAGCAGTACTTC.

In its sample, this clonotype was seen a few times. The V call is TRBV13, the J call TRBJ2-4, with unresolved D. This CDR3 is 15 amino acids long. Trimming removed 3 bases from V and 0 bases from J, with 9 bases in between. The germline CDR1 and CDR2 sequences are PRHDT and FYEKMQ (reference sequence). The CDR3: CASSFLWGAKNIQYF. CDR3 bases: TGTGCCAGCAGCTTCTTATGGGGAGCCAAAAACATTCAGTACTTC.

The rearrangement uses TRBV7-9 and TRBJ1-1; 9 bases align to TRBD1. Per the germline V gene, CDR1 is SEHNR and CDR2 is FQNEAQ (reference sequence). This CDR3 spans 17 amino acids. The ends lost 5 bases at V and 2 bases at J; junction bases unmatched: 12. CDR3 amino acids: CASSPGQGRDRNTEAFF. CDR3 bases: TGTGCCAGCAGCCCCGGACAGGGGCGAGATAGAAACACTGAAGCTTTCTTT.

The chain joins TRBV4-1 to TRBJ1-4, with 8 positions matching TRBD1. Per the germline V gene, CDR1 is MGHRA and CDR2 is YSYEKL. The CDR3 covers 18 residues. V was pared by 0 bases and J by 8 bases, with 14 bases of the junction left unmatched. The CDR3 DNA follows: TGCGCCAGCAGCCAAGATGGCAGTTTAGACAGGGGCTACGAAAAACTGTTTTTT. Amino acid sequence: CASSQDGSLDRGYEKLFF.

V is TRBV7-9 and J is TRBJ2-2, with D uncertain. Germline V lookup: CDR1 SEHNR, CDR2 FQNEAQ (reference sequence). The CDR3 consists of 13 residues. With 1 base removed from V and 9 bases from J, the gap between germline ends came to 9 bases. The CDR3 region is CASSLEAIRELFF. DNA of the CDR3: TGTGCCAGCAGCTTAGAGGCAATCCGGGAGCTGTTTTTT.

The table lists this clonotype with a few counts. This rearrangement joins TRBV29-1 to TRBJ2-4; possible D gene TRBD1, 5 bases. CDR1 SQVTM and CDR2 ANQGSEA come from the germline V gene. The CDR3 length is 17 residues. V was clipped by 4 bases and J by 0 bases, with 19 bases between them. This CDR3 is CSVVGRVGALAKNIQYF. DNA of the CDR3: TGCAGCGTTGTAGGCAGGGTTGGAGCACTAGCCAAAAACATTCAGTACTTC.

The chain is built from TRBV20-1 and TRBJ2-7; D is perhaps TRBD2 (7 bases). The length of the CDR3 is 14 residues. V lost 1 base and J 6 bases, leaving 16 bases between the germline ends. The germline CDR1 and CDR2 sequences are DFQATT and SNEGSKA (reference sequence). This CDR3 is CSARGEGGLLEQYF. CDR3 in DNA: TGCAGTGCTAGAGGGGAGGGGGGACTTCTCGAGCAGTACTTC.

Notes on this clonotype: One junction end disagrees with the germline gene, perhaps due to a read error. The genes are TRBV7-9 and TRBJ2-7; tentative D call: TRBD2 (6 bases). Germline V gene sequence: CDR1 SEHNR, CDR2 FQNEAQ (reference sequence). CDR3 length: 16 residues. The CDR3 loop reads CASSLVGGIRSYGQYF. In DNA, the CDR3 is TGTGCCAGCAGCTTAGTGGGGGGAATTCGTTCCTACGGGCAGTACTTC. The full variable domain, its missing parts supplied by reference TRBV7-9 and TRBJ2-7, is DTGVSQNPRHKITKRGQNVTFRCDPISEHNRLYWYRQTLGQGPEFLTYFQNEAQLEKSRLLSDRFSAERPKGSFSTLEIQRTEQGDSAMYLCASSLVGGIRSYGQYFGPGTRLTVT.

There are a few counts of this clonotype. The CDR3 region is CASSLSGQGTDTQYF. In DNA form, the CDR3 reads TGTGCCAGCAGCTTAAGTGGGCAGGGAACAGATACGCAGTATTTT. This rearrangement joins TRBV7-3 to TRBJ2-3; D is possibly TRBD1 (5 bases). This CDR3 comprises 15 residues. Trimming removed 1 base from V and 3 bases from J, with 11 bases in between. Looked up from germline, CDR1 is SGHTA and CDR2 is FQGTGA.

The chain is built from TRBV11-2 and TRBJ2-7; maybe TRBD2 (5 bases). This CDR3 is 15 amino acids long. The germline V and J ends were trimmed by 1 base and 3 bases, with 13 bases remaining between them. Germline V gene lookup returns CDR1 SGHAT and CDR2 FQNNGV. CDR3 DNA: TGTGCCAGCAGCTTAGGGGCGCCGAGGGACTACGAGCAGTACTTC. It encodes CASSLGAPRDYEQYF.

This clonotype came up a few times. The rearrangement uses TRBV7-3 and TRBJ2-1; 10 positions match TRBD2. The junction had 3 bases not matched to a gene; V was cut back by 4 bases and J by 0 bases. CDR1 is SGHTA, CDR2 FQGTGA, per germline. CDR3 size: 16 residues. The CDR3 sequence: CASSSPSGGSYNEQFF. In DNA, the CDR3 is TGTGCCAGCAGCTCCCCTAGCGGGGGCTCCTACAATGAGCAGTTCTTC.

The chain employs TRBV24-1 and TRBJ2-3; D is possibly TRBD1 (7 bases). The CDR3 runs to 13 residues. Germline V gene lookup returns CDR1 KGHDR and CDR2 SFDVKD. V was shortened by 9 bases and J by 4 bases, with 13 bases between the two germline ends. The CDR3 coding sequence is TGTGCCACCGCAGGGGGGAGTTCAGATACGCAGTATTTT. Protein: CATAGGSSDTQYF.

This clonotype showed up just a few times. This chain connects TRBV5-1 to TRBJ2-3; 13 nucleotides agree with TRBD2. Germline loops: CDR1 SGHRS, CDR2 YFSETQ. The CDR3 has 18 residues. The V and J ends lost 4 bases and 1 base, in that order; junction bases with no gene match: 9. The CDR3 DNA reads as TGCGCCAGCAGCGCCGGGGGACTAGCGGGGATGGGCACAGATACGCAGTATTTT. It specifies CASSAGGLAGMGTDTQYF.

Concerning this clonotype itself: A read error may explain this, as a much larger clone is one base away. The CDR3, as DNA: TGTGTCAGCAGTCCTGGGACAGTGTACGAGCAGTACTTC. Translated, it gives CVSSPGTVYEQYF. V gene TRBV6-6 combines with J gene TRBJ2-7, with 7 bases identical to TRBD1. The CDR3 is 13 amino acids. Germline CDR1 reads MNHNY; CDR2 reads SVGAGI (reference sequence).